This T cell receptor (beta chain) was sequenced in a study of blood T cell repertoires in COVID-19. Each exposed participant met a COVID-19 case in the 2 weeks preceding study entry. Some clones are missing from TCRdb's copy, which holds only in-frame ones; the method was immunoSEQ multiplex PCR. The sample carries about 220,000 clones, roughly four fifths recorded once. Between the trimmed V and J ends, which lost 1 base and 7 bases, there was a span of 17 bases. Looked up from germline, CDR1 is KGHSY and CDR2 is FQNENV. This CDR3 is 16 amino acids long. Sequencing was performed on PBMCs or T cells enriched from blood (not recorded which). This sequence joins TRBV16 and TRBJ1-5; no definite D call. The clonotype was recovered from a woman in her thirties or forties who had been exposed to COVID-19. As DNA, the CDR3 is TGTGCCAGCAGCCAATTTCTCCCCAGCGGAGGGCAGCCCCAGCATTTT. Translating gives CASSQFLPSGGQPQHF.